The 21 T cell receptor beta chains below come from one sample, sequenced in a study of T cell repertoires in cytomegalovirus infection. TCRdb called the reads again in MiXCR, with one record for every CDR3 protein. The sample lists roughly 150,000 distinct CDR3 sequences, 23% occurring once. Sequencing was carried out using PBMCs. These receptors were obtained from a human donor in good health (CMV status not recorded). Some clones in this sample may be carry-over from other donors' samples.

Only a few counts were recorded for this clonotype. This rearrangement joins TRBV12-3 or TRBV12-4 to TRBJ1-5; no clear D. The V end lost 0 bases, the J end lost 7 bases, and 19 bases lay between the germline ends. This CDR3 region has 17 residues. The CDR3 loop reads CASSLAGSGGPLQPQHF. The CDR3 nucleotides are TGTGCCAGCAGTTTAGCCGGGAGTGGAGGGCCCTTACAGCCCCAGCATTTT.

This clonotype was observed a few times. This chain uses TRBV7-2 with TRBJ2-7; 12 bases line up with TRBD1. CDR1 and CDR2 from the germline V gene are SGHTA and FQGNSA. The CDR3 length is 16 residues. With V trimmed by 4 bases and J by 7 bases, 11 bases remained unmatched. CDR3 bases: TGTGCCAGCAGCTCTGCGGGGGGACAGGGGGCGTGGGAGCAGTACTTC. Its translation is CASSSAGGQGAWEQYF.

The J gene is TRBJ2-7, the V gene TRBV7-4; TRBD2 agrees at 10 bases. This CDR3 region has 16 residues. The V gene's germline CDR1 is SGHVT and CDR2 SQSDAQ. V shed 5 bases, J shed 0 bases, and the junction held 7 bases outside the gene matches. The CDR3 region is CASSDTSGMSSYEQYF. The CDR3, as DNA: TGTGCCAGCAGCGATACTAGCGGGATGAGCTCCTACGAGCAGTACTTC. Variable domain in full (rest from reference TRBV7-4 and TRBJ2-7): GAGVSQSPRYKVAKRGRDVALRCDSISGHVTLYWYRQTLGQGSEVLTYSQSDAQRDKSGRPSGRFSAERPERSVSTLKIQRTEQGDSAVYLCASSDTSGMSSYEQYFGPGTRLTVT.

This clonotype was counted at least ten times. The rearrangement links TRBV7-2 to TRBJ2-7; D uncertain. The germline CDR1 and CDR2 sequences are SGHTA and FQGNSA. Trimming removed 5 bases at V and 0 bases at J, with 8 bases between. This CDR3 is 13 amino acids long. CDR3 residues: CASSRNPSYEQYF. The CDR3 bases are TGTGCCAGCAGCCGCAACCCCTCCTACGAGCAGTACTTC.

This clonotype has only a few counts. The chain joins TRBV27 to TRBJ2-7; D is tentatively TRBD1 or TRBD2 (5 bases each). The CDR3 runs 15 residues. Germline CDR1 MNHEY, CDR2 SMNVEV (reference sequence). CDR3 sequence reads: CATQGVGSTHYEQYF. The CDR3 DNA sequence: TGTGCGACTCAAGGGGTGGGGAGCACTCACTACGAGCAGTACTTC.

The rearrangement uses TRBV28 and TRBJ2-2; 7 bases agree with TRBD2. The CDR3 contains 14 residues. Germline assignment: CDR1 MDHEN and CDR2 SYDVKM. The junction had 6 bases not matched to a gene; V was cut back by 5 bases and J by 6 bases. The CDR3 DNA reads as TGTGCCAGCAGTCCAATCGGGGGGTCCGGGGAGCTGTTTTTT. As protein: CASSPIGGSGELFF.

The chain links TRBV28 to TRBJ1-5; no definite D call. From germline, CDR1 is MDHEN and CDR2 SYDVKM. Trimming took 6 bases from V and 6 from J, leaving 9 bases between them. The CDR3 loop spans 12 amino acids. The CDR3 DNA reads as TGTGCCAGCAGGCTCAATCGTCAGCCCCAGCATTTT. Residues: CASRLNRQPQHF.

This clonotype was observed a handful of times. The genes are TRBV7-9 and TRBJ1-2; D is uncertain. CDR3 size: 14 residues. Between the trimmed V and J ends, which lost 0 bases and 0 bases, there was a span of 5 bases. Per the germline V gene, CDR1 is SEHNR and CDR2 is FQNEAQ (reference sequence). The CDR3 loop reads CASSLAAPNYGYTF. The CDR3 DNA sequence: TGTGCCAGCAGCTTAGCGGCACCTAACTATGGCTACACCTTC.

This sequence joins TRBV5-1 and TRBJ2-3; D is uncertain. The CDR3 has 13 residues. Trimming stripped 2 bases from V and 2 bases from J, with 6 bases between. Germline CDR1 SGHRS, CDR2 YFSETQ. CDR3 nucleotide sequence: TGCGCCAGCAGCTTTCCTGACACAGATACGCAGTATTTT. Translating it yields CASSFPDTDTQYF.

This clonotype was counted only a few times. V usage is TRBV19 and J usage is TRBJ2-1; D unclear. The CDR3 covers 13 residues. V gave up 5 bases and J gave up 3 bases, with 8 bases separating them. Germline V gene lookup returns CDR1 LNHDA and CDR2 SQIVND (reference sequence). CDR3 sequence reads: CASSWAVYNEQFF. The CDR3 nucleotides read TGTGCCAGTAGTTGGGCGGTCTACAATGAGCAGTTCTTC.

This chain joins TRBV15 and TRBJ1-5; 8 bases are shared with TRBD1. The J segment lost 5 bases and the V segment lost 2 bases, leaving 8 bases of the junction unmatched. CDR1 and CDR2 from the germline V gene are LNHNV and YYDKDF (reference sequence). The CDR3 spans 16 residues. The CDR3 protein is CATSRPGQAMDQPQHF. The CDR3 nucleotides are TGTGCCACCAGCAGACCGGGACAGGCGATGGATCAGCCCCAGCATTTT.

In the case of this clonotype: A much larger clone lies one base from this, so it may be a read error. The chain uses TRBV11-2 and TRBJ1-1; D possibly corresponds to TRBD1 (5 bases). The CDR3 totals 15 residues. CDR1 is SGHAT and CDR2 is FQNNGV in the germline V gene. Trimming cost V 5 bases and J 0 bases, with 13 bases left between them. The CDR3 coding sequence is TGTGCCAGCAGCCCTTGGACATGGGTGAACACTGAAGCTTTCTTT. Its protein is CASSPWTWVNTEAFF.

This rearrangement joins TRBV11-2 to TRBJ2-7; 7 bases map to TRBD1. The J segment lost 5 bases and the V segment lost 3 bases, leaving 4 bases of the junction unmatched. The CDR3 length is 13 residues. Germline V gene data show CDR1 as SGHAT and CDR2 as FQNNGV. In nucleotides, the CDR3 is TGTGCCAGCAGCTTGAGGGGGCTGAACGAGCAGTACTTC. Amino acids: CASSLRGLNEQYF.

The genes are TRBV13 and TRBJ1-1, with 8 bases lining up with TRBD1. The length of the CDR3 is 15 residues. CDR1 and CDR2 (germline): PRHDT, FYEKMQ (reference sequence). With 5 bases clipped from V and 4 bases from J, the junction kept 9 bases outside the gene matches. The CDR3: CASSGLGQVGTEAFF. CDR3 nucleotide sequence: TGTGCCAGCAGCGGGTTGGGACAGGTCGGCACTGAAGCTTTCTTT.

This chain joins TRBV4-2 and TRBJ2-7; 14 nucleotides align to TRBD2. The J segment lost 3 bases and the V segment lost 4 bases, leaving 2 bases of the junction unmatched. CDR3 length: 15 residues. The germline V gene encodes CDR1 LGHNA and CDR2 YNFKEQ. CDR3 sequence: CASSPGLAGGYEQYF. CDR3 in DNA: TGTGCCAGCAGCCCCGGACTAGCGGGGGGCTACGAGCAGTACTTC.

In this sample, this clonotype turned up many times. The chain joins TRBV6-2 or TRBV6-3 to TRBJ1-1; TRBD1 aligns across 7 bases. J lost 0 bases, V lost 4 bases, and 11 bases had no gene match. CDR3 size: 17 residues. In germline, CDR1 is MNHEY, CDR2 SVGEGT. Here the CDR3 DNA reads TGTGCCAGCAGTTTCGGGCCGAAGACAGGGTTGAACACTGAAGCTTTCTTT. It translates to CASSFGPKTGLNTEAFF.

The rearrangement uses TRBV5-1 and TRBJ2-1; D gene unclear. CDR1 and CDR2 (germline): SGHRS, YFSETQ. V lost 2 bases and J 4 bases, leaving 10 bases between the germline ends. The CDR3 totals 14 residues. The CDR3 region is CASSLNSLYNEQFF. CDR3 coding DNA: TGCGCCAGCAGCTTAAACTCTCTGTACAATGAGCAGTTCTTC.

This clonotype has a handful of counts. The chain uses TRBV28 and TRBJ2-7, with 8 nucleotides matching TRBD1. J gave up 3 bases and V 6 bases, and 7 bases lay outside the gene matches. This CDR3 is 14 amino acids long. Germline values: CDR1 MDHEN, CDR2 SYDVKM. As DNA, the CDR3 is TGTGCCAGCAGCGAGGGACAGGCGTACTACGAGCAGTACTTC. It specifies CASSEGQAYYEQYF.

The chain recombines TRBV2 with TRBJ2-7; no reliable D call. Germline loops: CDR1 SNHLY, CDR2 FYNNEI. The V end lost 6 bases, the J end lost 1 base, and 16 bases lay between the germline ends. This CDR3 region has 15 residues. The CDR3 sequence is CASSRRPVGSYEQYF. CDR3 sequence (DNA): TGTGCCAGCAGCCGTAGGCCCGTCGGATCCTACGAGCAGTACTTC.

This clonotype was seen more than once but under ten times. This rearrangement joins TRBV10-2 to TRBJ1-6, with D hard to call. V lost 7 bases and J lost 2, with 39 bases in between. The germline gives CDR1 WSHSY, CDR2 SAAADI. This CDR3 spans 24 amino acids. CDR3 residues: CASTPLEYPPPRVKEEPYNSPLHF. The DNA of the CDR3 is TGCGCCAGCACCCCCCTGGAGTACCCACCACCGAGGGTGAAGGAAGAGCCCTATAATTCACCCCTCCACTTT.

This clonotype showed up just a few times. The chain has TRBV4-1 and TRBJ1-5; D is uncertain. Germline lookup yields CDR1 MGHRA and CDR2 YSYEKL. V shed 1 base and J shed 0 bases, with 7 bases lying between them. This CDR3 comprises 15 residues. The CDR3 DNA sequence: TGCGCCAGCAGCCAAGGCACTAATAGCAATCAGCCCCAGCATTTT. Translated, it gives CASSQGTNSNQPQHF.